This section outlines one T cell receptor (beta chain) sequence together with its context. PCR involved 60 Vbeta and 13 Jbeta primers. Libraries were prepared by immunoSEQ multiplex PCR; TCRdb keeps only in-frame clonotypes and omits some of them. This table has about 130,000 clones, about four fifths appearing once. The CDR3 spans 16 residues. Trimming removed 1 base at V and 7 bases at J, with 16 bases between. The V gene's germline CDR1 is SGHTA and CDR2 FQGNSA. This record comes from a study of cytomegalovirus exposure and HLA in healthy donors. The chain joins TRBV7-2 to TRBJ1-4; maybe TRBD1 (5 bases). The specimen was PBMCs. This TCR was recovered from a man between 25 and 39 years old in good health. The CDR3 nucleotides are TGTGCCAGCAGCTTAGATATTAGGGGTAGGGGTGAAAAACTGTTTTTT. Residues: CASSLDIRGRGEKLFF.